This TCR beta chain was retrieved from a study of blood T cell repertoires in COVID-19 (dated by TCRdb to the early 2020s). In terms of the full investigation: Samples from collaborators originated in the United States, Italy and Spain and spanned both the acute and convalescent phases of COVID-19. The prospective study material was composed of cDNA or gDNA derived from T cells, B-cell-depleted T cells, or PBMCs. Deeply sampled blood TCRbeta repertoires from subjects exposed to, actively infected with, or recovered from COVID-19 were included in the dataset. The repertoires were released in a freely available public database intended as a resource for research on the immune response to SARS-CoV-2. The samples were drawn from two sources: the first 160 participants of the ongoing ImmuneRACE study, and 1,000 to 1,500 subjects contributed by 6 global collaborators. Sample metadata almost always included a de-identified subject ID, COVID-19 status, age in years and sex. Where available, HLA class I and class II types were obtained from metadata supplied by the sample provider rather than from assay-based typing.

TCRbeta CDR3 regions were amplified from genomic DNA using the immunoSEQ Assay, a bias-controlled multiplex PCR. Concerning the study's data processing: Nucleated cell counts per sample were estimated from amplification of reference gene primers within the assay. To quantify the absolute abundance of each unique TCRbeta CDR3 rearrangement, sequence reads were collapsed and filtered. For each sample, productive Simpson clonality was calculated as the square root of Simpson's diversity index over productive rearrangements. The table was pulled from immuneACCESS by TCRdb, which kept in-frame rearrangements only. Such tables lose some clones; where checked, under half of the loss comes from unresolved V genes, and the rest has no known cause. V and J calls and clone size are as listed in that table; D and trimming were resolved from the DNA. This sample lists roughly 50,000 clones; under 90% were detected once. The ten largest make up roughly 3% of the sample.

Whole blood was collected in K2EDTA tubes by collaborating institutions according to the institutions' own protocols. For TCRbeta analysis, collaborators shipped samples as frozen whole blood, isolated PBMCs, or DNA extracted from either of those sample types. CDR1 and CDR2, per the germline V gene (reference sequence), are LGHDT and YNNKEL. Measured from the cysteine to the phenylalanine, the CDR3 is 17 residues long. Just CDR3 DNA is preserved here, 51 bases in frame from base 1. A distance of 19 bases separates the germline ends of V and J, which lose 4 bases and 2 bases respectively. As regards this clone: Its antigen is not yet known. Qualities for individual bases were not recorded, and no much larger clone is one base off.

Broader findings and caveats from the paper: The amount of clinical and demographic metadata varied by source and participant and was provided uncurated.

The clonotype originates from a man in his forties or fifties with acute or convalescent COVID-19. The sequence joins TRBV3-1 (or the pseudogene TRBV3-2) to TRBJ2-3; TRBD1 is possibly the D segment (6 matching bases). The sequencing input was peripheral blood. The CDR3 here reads CASSPGFQGISTDTQYF. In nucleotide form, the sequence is TGTGCCAGCAGCCCTGGCTTCCAGGGGATCTCCACAGATACGCAGTATTTT.